This TCR beta chain derives from a study of T cell repertoires in cytomegalovirus infection (dated by TCRdb to between 2017 and 2020). Turning to the overall study: Donor HLA type was relevant to the analysis, as public TCR beta signatures indicated carriage of CMV infection together with the matching HLA type. Here is what the overall study found, with its caveats: The ex vivo response was dominated by HLA-C-restricted CMV-specific TCR beta clonotypes, which also provided the single most frequent clonotype in two of eight donors. Cumulative frequency of public TCR beta family members discriminated carriers of CMV infection plus the relevant HLA type in this cohort and an independent approximately 370-donor cohort.

Counted from cysteine to phenylalanine, this CDR3 has 14 amino acids. Kept here is only the CDR3 DNA, which spans 42 bases and is read in frame from base 1. The germline V gene supplies CDR1 SGHVS and CDR2 FNYEAQ. V was cut back by 5 bases and J by 3 bases, leaving a gap of 13 bases between them. In its sample, this clonotype was seen many times. The antigen it recognizes is unknown. Per-base qualities were not stored, and no clone one base away is much larger. TCRdb records Illumina HiSeq 1500 as the sequencer. TCRdb handled the public reads itself, with Q25 trimming in fastp and clone calling in MiXCR, and kept productive beta chains. Merged by CDR3 protein, the rows form single entries marked with the most common genes and DNA. The sample table lists fewer than 700,000 distinct CDR3 sequences, about 24% of them with a count of one. The top ten constitute 7% to 9% of the sample.

Sequencing was performed on CD8+ T cells from PBMCs. The V and J genes are TRBV7-6 and TRBJ1-1; matching of 5 bases hints at TRBD1 as the D gene. The clonotype comes from a human donor in good health (CMV status not recorded). Some clones in this sample may be carry-over from other donors' samples. The DNA is TGTGCCAGCAGCGCCTCCTGGGGGGACACTGAAGCTTTCTTT. This sequence encodes CASSASWGDTEAFF. The CDR3, completed at both ends by the reference TRBV7-6 and TRBJ1-1 genes, gives the full variable domain GAGVSQSPRYKVTKRGQDVALRCDPISGHVSLYWYRQALGQGPEFLTYFNYEAQQDKSGLPNDRFSAERPEGSISTLTIQRTEQRDSAMYRCASSASWGDTEAFFGQGTRLTVV.